The 21 T cell receptor beta chains reported below all come from one sample, sequenced in a study of early T cells in non-severe SARS-CoV-2 infection. TCRdb fed the 5' RACE reads into MiXCR, producing one record per CDR3 protein. The data hold 65,000 to 90,000 distinct CDR3 sequences, with about 12% observed a single time. Specimen: whole blood. Receptors originate from an adult who was a healthcare worker with PCR-confirmed SARS-CoV-2 infection or an uninfected control (not recorded which).

This clonotype was picked up a small number of times. This chain uses TRBV7-2 with TRBJ2-1; D is uncertain. Trimming cost V 4 bases and J 9 bases, with 7 bases left between them. The CDR3 runs to 11 residues. Germline CDR1 reads SGHTA; CDR2 reads FQGNSA. The CDR3 coding sequence is TGTGCCAGCAGCTCCTCGGTTGAGCAGTTCTTC. As protein: CASSSSVEQFF.

This clonotype has at least ten counts. The chain has TRBV6-2 or TRBV6-3 and TRBJ1-5, with a tentative D call TRBD1 (6 bases). V lost 6 bases and J 7 bases, leaving 16 bases between the germline ends. Germline V gene data show CDR1 as MNHEY and CDR2 as SVGEGT. The CDR3 consists of 14 residues. The DNA for the CDR3 is TGTGCCAGCAGCCGCCCTCAGGGGTTCCAGCCCCAGCATTTT. Its protein product is CASSRPQGFQPQHF.

This clonotype came up a few times. The chain uses TRBV25-1 and TRBJ1-5, with a weak D call TRBD1 (5 bases). There are 14 residues in the CDR3. Per germline, CDR1 MGHDK and CDR2 SYGVNS. Trimming shortened V by 4 bases and J by 6 bases, and 13 bases separated the two germline ends. The CDR3 region has the DNA TGTGCCAGCAGTGGGGCAGGGAGTGGTCAGCCCCAGCATTTT. Translating it yields CASSGAGSGQPQHF. Variable domain in full (rest from reference TRBV25-1 and TRBJ1-5): EADIYQTPRYLVIGTGKKITLECSQTMGHDKMYWYQQDPGMELHLIHYSYGVNSTEKGDLSSESTVSRIRTEHFPLTLESARPSHTSQYLCASSGAGSGQPQHFGDGTRLSIL.

This clonotype appeared a few times. This chain uses TRBV10-1 with TRBJ2-1; unclear D gene. Germline V gives CDR1 WNHNN, CDR2 SYGVQD (reference sequence). V was shortened by 0 bases and J by 9 bases, with 6 bases between the two germline ends. The length of the CDR3 is 12 residues. The CDR3 spells CASSESTGEQFF. The CDR3 DNA follows: TGCGCCAGCAGTGAGTCGACGGGTGAGCAGTTCTTC.

This clonotype was seen a few times. The V gene is TRBV7-2, the J gene TRBJ2-1, with TRBD2 identical over 8 bases. CDR1 SGHTA and CDR2 FQGNSA come from the germline V gene. J was trimmed by 9 bases and V by 4 bases; bases with no gene match: 8. CDR3 length equals 14 residues. Here the CDR3 DNA reads TGTGCCAGCAGCTACCGGACTAGCAGCGGTGAGCAGTTCTTC. Protein: CASSYRTSSGEQFF.

The V call is TRBV5-6, the J call TRBJ1-1; perhaps TRBD1 as D (6 bases). Germline V gene data show CDR1 as SGHDT and CDR2 as YYEEEE. Trimming cost V 4 bases and J 8 bases, with 21 bases left between them. CDR3 length: 15 amino acids. The CDR3 loop is CASSVEFGSDREAFF. The CDR3 DNA sequence: TGTGCCAGCAGCGTGGAATTCGGAAGTGACAGGGAAGCTTTCTTT.

The sample holds many counts of this clonotype. The rearrangement links TRBV7-6 to TRBJ2-2, with D perhaps being TRBD1 or TRBD2 (5 bases each). The CDR3 loop spans 15 amino acids. Trimming cost V 6 bases and J 6 bases, with 17 bases left between them. Germline CDR1 SGHVS, CDR2 FNYEAQ. The CDR3 nucleotides are TGTGCCAGCAGGCCGAGAGGGGCGAGTCCCGGGGAGCTGTTTTTT. It codes for CASRPRGASPGELFF.

The chain couples TRBV30 to TRBJ2-4; 7 positions match TRBD2. The CDR3 runs 12 residues. The germline V gene encodes CDR1 GTSNPN and CDR2 SVGIG (reference sequence). The junction had 7 bases not matched to a gene; V was cut back by 8 bases and J by 6 bases. CDR3 bases: TGTGCCGCCTCGCCGGGGGGAAACATTCAGTACTTC. Translation: CAASPGGNIQYF. Based on the CDR3 plus reference TRBV30 and TRBJ2-4, the full variable domain is SQTIHQWPATLVQPVGSPLSLECTVEGTSNPNLYWYRQAAGRGLQLLFYSVGIGQISSEVPQNLSASRPQDRQFILSSKKLLLSDSGFYLCAASPGGNIQYFGAGTRLSVL.

This clonotype was found a few times. The chain uses TRBV6-2 or TRBV6-3 and TRBJ2-5, with unresolved D. Trimming shortened V by 8 bases and J by 7 bases, and 8 bases separated the two germline ends. CDR3 length: 10 residues. The germline V gene has CDR1 MNHEY and CDR2 SVGEGT. CDR3 sequence reads: CASGPPTQYF. Written as DNA, the CDR3 is TGTGCCAGCGGTCCCCCGACCCAGTACTTC.

This clonotype was counted a few times. V is TRBV29-1 and J is TRBJ1-4, with D possibly being TRBD1 (5 bases). The CDR3 has 14 amino acids. V lost 3 bases and J lost 3, with 11 bases in between. Germline CDR1 is SQVTM and CDR2 is ANQGSEA. For the CDR3, the DNA is TGCAGCGTTGATACCGGGGCCTCTAATGAAAAACTGTTTTTT. Translation gives CSVDTGASNEKLFF.

This clonotype was recorded only once. This sequence joins TRBV11-2 and TRBJ2-3; 11 bases align to TRBD2. CDR3 length: 16 amino acids. Trimming removed 6 bases from V and 2 bases from J; junction bases left unmatched: 7. CDR1 and CDR2 (germline): SGHAT, FQNNGV. This chain's CDR3 is CASSLTSGSPTDTQYF. CDR3 in DNA: TGTGCCAGCAGTCTCACTAGCGGGAGTCCCACAGATACGCAGTATTTT. Drawing the rest from reference TRBV11-2 and TRBJ2-3, the complete variable domain is EAGVAQSPRYKIIEKRQSVAFWCNPISGHATLYWYQQILGQGPKLLIQFQNNGVVDDSQLPKDRFSAERLKGVDSTLKIQPAKLEDSAVYLCASSLTSGSPTDTQYFGPGTRLTVL.

This chain joins TRBV9 and TRBJ2-2; D call uncertain. The V end lost 3 bases, the J end lost 7 bases, and 16 bases lay between the germline ends. Germline values: CDR1 SGDLS, CDR2 YYNGEE. The CDR3 length is 15 residues. CDR3 in DNA: TGTGCCAGCAGCGCCCTCCCGTACGGCGGCGGGGAGCTGTTTTTT. Protein product: CASSALPYGGGELFF.

This chain uses TRBV5-4 with TRBJ2-3; 7 nucleotides align to TRBD2. This CDR3 comprises 14 residues. Germline V gene data show CDR1 as SGHNT and CDR2 as YYREEE (reference sequence). After removal of 3 bases from V and 2 bases from J, the junction contained 3 bases not matched to a gene. The CDR3 loop is CASSSSGNTDTQYF. Here the CDR3 DNA reads TGTGCCAGCAGCTCTAGCGGAAACACAGATACGCAGTATTTT.

This clonotype was seen a few times. The junction differs from germline at one of its ends, possibly a read error. V and J are TRBV12-3 or TRBV12-4 and TRBJ2-3; tentatively, D is TRBD1 or TRBD2 (5 bases each). The CDR3 consists of 11 residues. The CDR3 nucleotides are TGTGCCAGCAGTTTCTCCAGGGACCGTTTTTTT. Translated, it gives CASSFSRDRFF.

In this sample, this clonotype turned up many times. This sequence joins TRBV4-3 and TRBJ2-7, with TRBD2 identical over 10 bases. Trimming removed 2 bases from V and 2 bases from J; junction bases left unmatched: 9. This CDR3 is 17 amino acids long. CDR1 LGHNA and CDR2 YSLEER come from the germline V gene. CDR3 region: CASSQYSPLAGAYEQYF. CDR3 DNA sequence: TGCGCCAGCAGCCAATATTCCCCCCTAGCGGGAGCCTACGAGCAGTACTTC.

This clonotype was detected many times. V and J are TRBV12-3 or TRBV12-4 and TRBJ1-5; D gene unclear. V was shortened by 4 bases and J by 7 bases, with 11 bases between the two germline ends. The CDR3 runs to 13 residues. CDR3 sequence (DNA): TGTGCCAGCAGTTCCCTCCCCGGGCAGCCCCAGCATTTT. Encoded protein: CASSSLPGQPQHF.

This clonotype was observed a handful of times. The V gene is TRBV5-1, the J gene TRBJ2-1; TRBD1 agrees at 10 bases. Per germline, CDR1 SGHRS and CDR2 YFSETQ. This CDR3 comprises 15 residues. The J segment lost 6 bases and the V segment lost 4 bases, leaving 7 bases of the junction unmatched. The CDR3 DNA sequence: TGCGCCAGCAGCCCTACCGGGACAGGGGTCAATGAGCAGTTCTTC. Amino acid sequence: CASSPTGTGVNEQFF.

This clonotype was counted ten times or more. The V gene is TRBV18, the J gene TRBJ2-7; possibly TRBD1 for D (5 bases). The CDR3 loop spans 13 amino acids. Trimming left V 3 bases short and J 8 bases short, with 14 bases between. Germline values: CDR1 KGHSH, CDR2 LQKENI. The CDR3 is CASSPTTDSKQYF. The DNA of the CDR3 is TGTGCCAGCTCACCTACTACCGACAGCAAGCAGTACTTC.

Note on this clonotype: Since a much larger clone is just one base distant, this may be a read error. The J gene is TRBJ2-2, the V gene TRBV7-6, with a weak D call TRBD1 (5 bases). CDR1 and CDR2 (germline): SGHVS, FNYEAQ. This CDR3 comprises 13 residues. CDR3 in amino acids: CVSSLKGTGELFF. CDR3 sequence (DNA): TGTGTCAGCAGCCTCAAGGGGACCGGGGAGCTGTTTTTT.

The rearrangement uses TRBV2 and TRBJ2-3; D remains ambiguous. This CDR3 is built from 12 residues. V gave up 6 bases and J gave up 4 bases, with 8 bases separating them. Germline CDR1 and CDR2: SNHLY and FYNNEI. The DNA of the CDR3 is TGTGCCAGCAGGGCTCGGGCAGATACGCAGTATTTT. Protein: CASRARADTQYF.

This rearrangement joins TRBV20-1 to TRBJ2-7, with TRBD1 matching 8 bases. The germline CDR1 and CDR2 sequences are DFQATT and SNEGSKA (reference sequence). V lost 1 base, J lost 5 bases, and 4 bases stayed unmatched. There are 13 residues in the CDR3. CDR3 residues: CSARGDRGHEQYF. CDR3 nucleotide sequence: TGCAGTGCTAGAGGCGACAGGGGCCACGAGCAGTACTTC.